Following are 16 T cell receptor beta chains from one sample sequenced in a study of T cell changes during pregnancy in multiple sclerosis. The method was immunoSEQ multiplex PCR; TCRdb's version includes in-frame clones alone and lacks a portion of them. The sample contains about 58,000 clones, roughly 89% of which appear only once. Source: CD4+ T cells from peripheral blood mononuclear cells, taken after pregnancy. The receptors derive from a female donor in good health, enrolled as a control in a pregnancy study.

The chain links TRBV2 to TRBJ2-2; 10 bases agree with TRBD1. The CDR3 runs to 16 residues. Germline V lookup: CDR1 SNHLY, CDR2 FYNNEI. Trimming removed 6 bases from V and 4 bases from J; junction bases left unmatched: 8. Here the CDR3 reads CASSSIRDRGTGELFF. Here the CDR3 DNA reads TGTGCCAGCAGCTCGATCCGGGACAGGGGCACCGGGGAGCTGTTTTTT.

The V call is TRBV11-2, the J call TRBJ1-2; D possibly corresponds to TRBD1 (5 bases). CDR3 length: 12 amino acids. V was cut by 3 bases and J by 6 bases, with 8 bases left in between. The germline CDR1 and CDR2 sequences are SGHAT and FQNNGV. The CDR3 DNA reads as TGTGCCAGCAGCTTGGGCAGGGATGGCTACACCTTC. This encodes CASSLGRDGYTF. Using reference TRBV11-2 and TRBJ1-2 for the parts outside the CDR3, the full variable domain is EAGVAQSPRYKIIEKRQSVAFWCNPISGHATLYWYQQILGQGPKLLIQFQNNGVVDDSQLPKDRFSAERLKGVDSTLKIQPAKLEDSAVYLCASSLGRDGYTFGSGTRLTVV.

V usage is TRBV15 and J usage is TRBJ2-1; the match to TRBD1 covers 7 bases. This CDR3 has 13 residues. Germline V gene data show CDR1 as LNHNV and CDR2 as YYDKDF (reference sequence). With 1 base clipped from V and 7 bases from J, the junction kept 1 base outside the gene matches. This CDR3 is CATSRAQGNEQFF. In DNA form, the CDR3 reads TGTGCCACCAGCAGAGCACAGGGGAATGAGCAGTTCTTC. The full variable domain, with the rest looked up from reference TRBV15 and TRBJ2-1, is DAMVIQNPRYQVTQFGKPVTLSCSQTLNHNVMYWYQQKSSQAPKLLFHYYDKDFNNEADTPDNFQSRRPNTSFCFLDIRSPGLGDTAMYLCATSRAQGNEQFFGPGTRLTVL.

This sequence joins TRBV18 and TRBJ1-2, with D unresolved. Germline loops: CDR1 KGHSH, CDR2 LQKENI. V lost 3 bases, J lost 7 bases, and 18 bases lay in between. The CDR3 has 15 residues. The CDR3, as DNA: TGTGCCAGCTCACCCCAACCTGAACCAGTTGCTGGCTACACCTTC. Translated: CASSPQPEPVAGYTF.

The rearrangement links TRBV2 to TRBJ1-2, with D maybe TRBD1 (6 bases). The CDR3 has 13 residues. CDR1 and CDR2 (germline): SNHLY, FYNNEI. V lost 10 bases, J lost 4 bases, and 16 bases lay in between. In nucleotides, the CDR3 is TGTGCCACCCTGCGGGGGCAAGGCTATGGCTACACCTTC. Translated: CATLRGQGYGYTF.

The CDR3 reads CASSVDENYGYTF. The CDR3 coding sequence is TGTGCCAGCAGCGTAGACGAGAACTATGGCTACACCTTC. The rearrangement uses TRBV9 and TRBJ1-2; D unresolved. V was clipped by 0 bases and J by 2 bases, with 5 bases between them. The CDR3 length is 13 residues. Germline V lookup: CDR1 SGDLS, CDR2 YYNGEE.

This sequence joins TRBV2 and TRBJ1-2, with no clear D. With 7 bases removed from V and 8 bases from J, the gap between germline ends came to 14 bases. Germline V gene data show CDR1 as SNHLY and CDR2 as FYNNEI. The CDR3 totals 12 residues. In DNA form, the CDR3 reads TGTGCCAGCACCAGGCCCCTGAAAGGCTACACCTTC. Translating gives CASTRPLKGYTF.

The rearrangement links TRBV23-1 to TRBJ1-2; TRBD1 might be the D (5 bases). TRBV23-1 is identified as an open reading frame with a role that is uncertain. V dropped 2 bases and J dropped 6 bases, with 16 bases sitting between them. The CDR3 is 15 amino acids. CDR3 amino acids: CASSQNRDFRHGYTF. CDR3 bases: TGCGCCAGCAGTCAAAACCGGGACTTTCGGCATGGCTACACCTTC.

The CDR3 loop is CASSTPRDRGSPLHF. CDR3 nucleotide sequence: TGTGCCAGCAGCACCCCCCGGGACAGGGGTTCACCCCTCCACTTT. The chain carries TRBV7-9 and TRBJ1-6; 10 bases agree with TRBD1. The ends lost 5 bases at V and 9 bases at J; junction bases unmatched: 7. The length of the CDR3 is 15 residues. In germline, CDR1 is SEHNR, CDR2 FQNEAQ (reference sequence).

The chain links TRBV7-6 to TRBJ1-1, with D maybe TRBD1 (5 bases). Trimming removed 4 bases from V and 0 bases from J, with 9 bases in between. Per germline, CDR1 SGHVS and CDR2 FNYEAQ. The CDR3 is made up of 14 amino acids. This CDR3 is CASSSTAVNTEAFF. The CDR3 bases are TGTGCCAGCAGCTCGACAGCCGTGAACACTGAAGCTTTCTTT.

The chain joins TRBV7-8 to TRBJ2-5, with 7 positions matching TRBD1. CDR1 and CDR2 from the germline V gene are SGHVS and FQNEAQ. After removal of 5 bases from V and 2 bases from J, the junction contained 5 bases not matched to a gene. The CDR3 has 14 amino acids. The CDR3 here is CASSHGTVQETQYF. CDR3 bases: TGTGCCAGCAGCCATGGGACAGTACAAGAGACCCAGTACTTC. The variable domain in full, with the rest retrieved from reference TRBV7-8 and TRBJ2-5, is GAGVSQSPRYKVAKRGQDVALRCDPISGHVSLFWYQQALGQGPEFLTYFQNEAQLDKSGLPSDRFFAERPEGSVSTLKIQRTQQEDSAVYLCASSHGTVQETQYFGPGTRLLVL.

V gene TRBV5-1 combines with J gene TRBJ1-1; 8 bases match TRBD1. Germline assignment: CDR1 SGHRS and CDR2 YFSETQ. Trimming removed 1 base from V and 1 base from J; junction bases left unmatched: 6. The CDR3 covers 16 residues. Here the CDR3 reads CASSLPHRGGNTEAFF. The CDR3 bases are TGCGCCAGCAGCTTGCCTCACAGGGGGGGGAACACTGAAGCTTTCTTT.

The chain couples TRBV7-2 to TRBJ1-2; no definite D call. Germline V gene sequence: CDR1 SGHTA, CDR2 FQGNSA. Trimming took 1 base from V and 4 from J, leaving 7 bases between them. The CDR3 loop spans 13 amino acids. In DNA form, the CDR3 reads TGTGCCAGCAGCTTAGTGCAGTCCTATGGCTACACCTTC. Its translation is CASSLVQSYGYTF.

V and J are TRBV19 and TRBJ2-3, with D possibly being TRBD1 (5 bases). Germline V gene data show CDR1 as LNHDA and CDR2 as SQIVND (reference sequence). The length of the CDR3 is 14 residues. V shed 5 bases and J shed 1 base, with 10 bases lying between them. This chain's CDR3 is CASSLLRGTDTQYF. CDR3 DNA: TGTGCCAGTAGTCTACTCAGGGGCACAGATACGCAGTATTTT.

V usage is TRBV4-2 and J usage is TRBJ2-2; weak D call: TRBD2 (5 bases). Trimming removed 7 bases from V and 8 bases from J, with 8 bases in between. The CDR3 has 11 residues. CDR1 and CDR2 (germline): LGHNA, YNFKEQ. The CDR3 DNA follows: TGTGCCAGCACCCGGGAAGGGGAGCTGTTTTTT. This sequence encodes CASTREGELFF.

The V and J genes are TRBV5-1 and TRBJ2-7; 7 bases match TRBD2. With 0 bases clipped from V and 3 bases from J, the junction kept 9 bases outside the gene matches. The germline gives CDR1 SGHRS, CDR2 YFSETQ. CDR3 size: 16 residues. Written as DNA, the CDR3 is TGCGCCAGCAGCTTGGGCTCTAGCGGTACTTACTACGAGCAGTACTTC. Protein sequence: CASSLGSSGTYYEQYF.